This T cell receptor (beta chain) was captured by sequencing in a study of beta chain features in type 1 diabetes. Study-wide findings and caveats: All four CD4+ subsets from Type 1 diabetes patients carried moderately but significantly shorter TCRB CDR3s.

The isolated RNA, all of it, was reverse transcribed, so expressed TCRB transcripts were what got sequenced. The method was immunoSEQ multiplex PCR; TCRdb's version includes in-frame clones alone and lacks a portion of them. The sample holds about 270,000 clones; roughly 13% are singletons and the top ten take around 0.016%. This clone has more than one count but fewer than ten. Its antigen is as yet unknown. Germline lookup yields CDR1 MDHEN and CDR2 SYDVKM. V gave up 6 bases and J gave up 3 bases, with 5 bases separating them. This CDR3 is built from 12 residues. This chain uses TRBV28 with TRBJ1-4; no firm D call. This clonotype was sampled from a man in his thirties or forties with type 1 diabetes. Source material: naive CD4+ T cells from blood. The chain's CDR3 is CASRQANEKLFF. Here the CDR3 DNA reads TGTGCCAGCAGGCAGGCTAATGAAAAACTGTTTTTT.